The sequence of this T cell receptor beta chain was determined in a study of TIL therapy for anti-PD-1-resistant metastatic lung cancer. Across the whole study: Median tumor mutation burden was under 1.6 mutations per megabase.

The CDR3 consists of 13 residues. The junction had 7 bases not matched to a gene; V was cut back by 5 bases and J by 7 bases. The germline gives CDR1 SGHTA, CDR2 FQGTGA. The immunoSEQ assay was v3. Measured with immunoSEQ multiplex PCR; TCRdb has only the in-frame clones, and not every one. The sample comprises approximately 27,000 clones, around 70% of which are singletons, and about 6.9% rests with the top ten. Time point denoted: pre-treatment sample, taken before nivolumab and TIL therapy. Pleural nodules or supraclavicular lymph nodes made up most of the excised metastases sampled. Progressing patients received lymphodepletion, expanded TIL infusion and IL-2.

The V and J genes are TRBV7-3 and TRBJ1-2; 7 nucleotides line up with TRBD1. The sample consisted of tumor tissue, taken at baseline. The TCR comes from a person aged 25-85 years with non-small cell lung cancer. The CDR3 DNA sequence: TGTGCCAGCAGCCTCACAGGGGATGGTGGCTACACCTTC. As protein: CASSLTGDGGYTF. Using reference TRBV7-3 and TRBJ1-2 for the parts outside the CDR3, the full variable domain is GAGVSQTPSNKVTEKGKYVELRCDPISGHTALYWYRQSLGQGPEFLIYFQGTGAADDSGLPNDRFFAVRPEGSVSTLKIQRTERGDSAVYLCASSLTGDGGYTFGSGTRLTVV.